The sequence of this T cell receptor beta chain was determined in a study of blood T cells in healthy people across ages. At the level of the study: Capture by template switching was about one barcoded beta molecule per two T cells.

The sample holds a few counts of this clonotype. Through a sample-barcoded 5' primer and a J-beta primer mix, a second PCR was run for roughly 6 to 12 cycles. TCRdb re-called the 5' RACE reads through MiXCR, storing one row per CDR3 protein. Of 1.5 million to 1.9 million distinct CDR3 sequences in the sample, about 42% were seen once. The germline V gene encodes CDR1 DFQATT and CDR2 SNEGSKA (reference sequence). CDR3 length equals 13 residues. Deletions cut 3 bases from V and 4 bases from J, with 12 bases between. Sample: blood. This TCR came from a woman aged 18-29 years in good health. The chain is built from TRBV20-1 and TRBJ1-2; D is perhaps TRBD1 (5 bases). The CDR3 loop is CSASRDGTYGYTF. In DNA, the CDR3 is TGCAGTGCTAGCCGGGACGGGACCTATGGCTACACCTTC.